Listed here is a single T cell receptor (beta chain). Researchers used genomic DNA as the template to profile TCR beta VDJ and CDR3. TCRdb called the reads again in MiXCR, with one record for every CDR3 protein. Here the sample spans around 190,000 distinct CDR3 sequences, around 60% being singletons. These data come from a study of CD8+CD57+ T cells in acquired aplastic anemia. The CDR3 consists of 13 residues. Trimming removed 5 bases at V and 5 bases at J, with 13 bases between. Germline CDR1 SGHNT, CDR2 YYREEE (reference sequence). The rearrangement joins TRBV5-4 to TRBJ1-1; no clear D gene. The TCR comes from a human donor in good health. Sequenced sample: sorted CD4+, CD8+, or CD8+CD57+ T cells (not recorded which) from PBMCs. The CDR3 loop is CASSAGGGTEAFF. In DNA, the CDR3 is TGTGCCAGCAGTGCGGGCGGCGGAACTGAAGCTTTCTTT.